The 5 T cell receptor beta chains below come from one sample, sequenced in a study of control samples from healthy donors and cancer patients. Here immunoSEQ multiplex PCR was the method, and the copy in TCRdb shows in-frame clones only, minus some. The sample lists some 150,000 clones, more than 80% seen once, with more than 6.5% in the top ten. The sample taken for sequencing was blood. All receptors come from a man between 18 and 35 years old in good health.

The CDR3 DNA reads as TGTGCCAGCAGTTCCTTAACCCTGTACCAAGAGACCCAGTACTTC. This gives the protein CASSSLTLYQETQYF. This sequence joins TRBV27 and TRBJ2-5, with no clear D. Trimming shortened V by 4 bases and J by 0 bases, and 12 bases separated the two germline ends. The CDR3 consists of 15 residues. Germline V gene lookup returns CDR1 MNHEY and CDR2 SMNVEV (reference sequence).

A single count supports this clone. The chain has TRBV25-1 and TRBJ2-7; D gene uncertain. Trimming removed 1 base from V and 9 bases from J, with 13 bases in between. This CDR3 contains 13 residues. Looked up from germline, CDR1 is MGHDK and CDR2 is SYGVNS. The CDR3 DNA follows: TGTGCCAGCAGTGAATTGAAGGGCTTCGCGCAGTACTTC. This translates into CASSELKGFAQYF.

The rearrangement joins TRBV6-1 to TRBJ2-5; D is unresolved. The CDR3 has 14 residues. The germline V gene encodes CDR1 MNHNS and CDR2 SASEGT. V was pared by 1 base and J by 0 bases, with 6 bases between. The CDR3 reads CASSEEVYQETQYF. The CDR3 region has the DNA TGTGCCAGCAGTGAAGAGGTTTACCAAGAGACCCAGTACTTC.

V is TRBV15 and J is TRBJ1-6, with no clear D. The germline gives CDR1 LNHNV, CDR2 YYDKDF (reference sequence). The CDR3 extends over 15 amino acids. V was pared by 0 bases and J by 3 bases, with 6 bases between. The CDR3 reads CATSRDFGYNSPLHF. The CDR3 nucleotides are TGTGCCACCAGCAGAGATTTTGGCTATAATTCACCCCTCCACTTT.

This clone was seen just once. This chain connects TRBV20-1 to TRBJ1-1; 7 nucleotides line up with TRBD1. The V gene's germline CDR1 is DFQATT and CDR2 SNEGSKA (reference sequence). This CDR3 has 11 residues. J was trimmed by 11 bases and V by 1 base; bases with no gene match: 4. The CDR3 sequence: CSARGQGFAFF. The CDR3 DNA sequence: TGCAGTGCTAGAGGACAGGGTTTTGCTTTCTTT.